A selection of T cell receptor beta chains follows, all from one sample in a study of shared clonotypes between healthy human individuals. Generated by immunoSEQ multiplex PCR, the TCRdb table keeps only in-frame clones and is missing some. The sample has about 980,000 clones, around 80% seen once. Sequencing input: memory CD4+ T cells sorted from blood. These receptors came from a man between 18 and 29 years old in good health. CDR3s include the opening cysteine and the closing phenylalanine or tryptophan. The order of the fields is V gene, D gene, J gene, clone size, CDR3 protein, CDR3 DNA. D genes are given only for firm matches. Size values are once, few and many counts, or a class for expanded clones, and some rows have none.

TRBV30,-,TRBJ1-3,-,CAWTHLGVSGNTIYF,TGTGCCTGGACCCACTTGGGGGTCTCTGGAAACACCATATATTTT
TRBV6-6,-,TRBJ2-3,-,CASSYIRGTDTQYF,TGTGCCAGCAGTTATATCAGGGGCACAGATACGCAGTATTTT
TRBV5-4,-,TRBJ2-7,many,CASSLDASYSYEQYF,TGTGCCAGCAGCTTGGACGCTTCCTACTCCTACGAGCAGTACTTC
TRBV27,TRBD1,TRBJ2-7,-,CASRAPDRGREVQYF,TGTGCCAGCAGGGCCCCGGACAGGGGGCGTGAGGTGCAGTACTTC
TRBV5-1,-,TRBJ1-1,-,CASSSEPLDGLSGGAFF,TGCGCCAGCAGCTCCGAACCCCTGGACGGTCTCTCTGGGGGCGCTTTCTTT
TRBV5-1,TRBD1,TRBJ2-7,-,CASSRTGYDEQYF,TGCGCCAGCAGCAGGACAGGGTACGACGAGCAGTACTTC
TRBV5-1,TRBD1,TRBJ2-3,-,CASSEGQGVTDTQYF,TGCGCCAGCAGCGAGGGACAGGGTGTCACAGATACGCAGTATTTT
TRBV14,-,TRBJ2-2,-,CASSQGGRSLMTGELFF,TGTGCCAGCAGCCAAGGGGGCAGATCTTTGATGACCGGGGAGCTGTTTTTT
TRBV29-1,-,TRBJ1-2,-,CSVEDGPVEGYTF,TGCAGCGTTGAAGATGGTCCGGTCGAGGGCTACACCTTC
TRBV2,-,TRBJ1-2,once,CASSSGVGYTF,TGTGCCAGCAGCTCAGGGGTGGGCTACACCTTC
TRBV5-6,-,TRBJ1-1,-,CASSLGGPTAAAFF,TGTGCCAGCAGCTTGGGGGGTCCTACGGCGGCGGCTTTCTTT
TRBV1,-,TRBJ2-7,-,CTSSQDQRALPVREVSYEQYF,TGCACCAGCAGCCAAGATCAGCGGGCGCTACCCGTGCGGGAGGTTTCCTACGAGCAGTACTTC
TRBV6-1,-,TRBJ1-2,-,CASRPSGNYGYTF,TGTGCCAGCCGGCCATCAGGCAACTATGGCTACACCTTC
TRBV5-1,TRBD1,TRBJ2-1,-,CASRLTPDRGNEQFF,TGCGCCAGCAGATTGACTCCGGACAGGGGAAATGAGCAGTTCTTC
TRBV25-1,-,TRBJ2-5,-,CASSERRGNQETQYF,TGTGCCAGCAGTGAACGCAGGGGAAATCAAGAGACCCAGTACTTC
TRBV18,-,TRBJ1-6,once,CASSPGSFDNSPLHF,TGTGCCAGCTCACCGGGGTCGTTTGATAATTCACCCCTCCACTTT
TRBV4-2,-,TRBJ2-7,many,CASSQVGDLYEQYF,TGTGCCAGCAGCCAAGTAGGGGACCTCTACGAGCAGTACTTC
TRBV7-9,-,TRBJ2-5,-,CASSLAAGGDGETQYF,TGTGCCAGCAGCTTAGCGGCAGGGGGGGATGGGGAGACCCAGTACTTC
TRBV30,-,TRBJ2-1,-,CAWMSGVHEQFF,TGTGCCTGGATGTCAGGGGTTCATGAGCAGTTCTTC
TRBV7-2,-,TRBJ2-5,-,CASSRTVQETQYF,TGTGCCAGCAGCCGGACGGTTCAAGAGACCCAGTACTTC
TRBV30,-,TRBJ1-4,-,CAWSLKSREKLFF,TGTGCCTGGAGTTTGAAAAGTAGGGAAAAACTGTTTTTT
TRBV15,-,TRBJ1-5,-,CATSRETNSNQPQHF,TGTGCCACCAGCAGAGAGACTAATAGCAATCAGCCCCAGCATTTT
TRBV19,-,TRBJ1-2,-,CASSVGNTGNYGYTF,TGTGCCAGTAGTGTGGGCAATACGGGAAACTATGGCTACACCTTC
TRBV6-1,-,TRBJ1-2,-,CASSEGLIYGYTF,TGTGCCAGCAGTGAAGGGCTTATCTATGGCTACACCTTC